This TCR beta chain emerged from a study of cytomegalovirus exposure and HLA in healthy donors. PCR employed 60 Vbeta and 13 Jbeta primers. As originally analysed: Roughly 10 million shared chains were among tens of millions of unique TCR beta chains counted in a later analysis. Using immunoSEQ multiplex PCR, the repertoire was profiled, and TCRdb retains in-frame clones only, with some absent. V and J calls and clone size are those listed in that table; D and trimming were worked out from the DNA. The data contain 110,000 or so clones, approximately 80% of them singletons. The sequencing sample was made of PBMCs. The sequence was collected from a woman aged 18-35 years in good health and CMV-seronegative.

CDR3 sequence (DNA): TGTGCTTCAAGGGGTGGGGGCCAGAACACTGAAGCTTTCTTT. Translating gives CASRGGGQNTEAFF. The chain joins TRBV30 to TRBJ1-1, with D maybe TRBD1 (6 bases). This CDR3 is 14 amino acids long. CDR1 is GTSNPN, CDR2 SVGIG, per germline (reference sequence).